A single sample gave rise to the 32 T cell receptor beta chains below, sequenced in a study of tumor-infiltrating lymphocytes in primary liver carcinoma. A constant-region primer primed TCR beta cDNA synthesis from about 0.45 ug of total RNA. Construction of TCR beta libraries relied on three successive nested multiplex PCR rounds employing slightly modified ARM-PCR. The first two PCR rounds, roughly 9 cycles each, used TRBV1-TRBV30 forward primers and a C-beta reverse primer. One entry per CDR3 protein, called by TCRdb with MiXCR from the multiplex PCR reads. The repertoire consists of around 330,000 distinct CDR3 sequences, with 60% to 80% occurring once and the leading ten covering roughly 8.6%. The source of the blood RNA was unsorted whole blood, and germline DNA was extracted as well. Sequencing used peripheral blood. The source is a man aged 35-49 years with primary liver carcinoma and hepatitis B virus infection.

J is TRBJ2-1 and V is TRBV11-2; D remains ambiguous. The V end lost 6 bases, the J end lost 9 bases, and 24 bases lay between the germline ends. CDR3 length: 16 amino acids. The germline V gene encodes CDR1 SGHAT and CDR2 FQNNGV. This CDR3 is CASSFRRIAGPSEQFF. The CDR3 DNA is TGTGCCAGCAGTTTCCGGCGGATAGCTGGCCCCAGTGAGCAGTTCTTC.

This clonotype showed up just once. A read error is likely, as this CDR3 ends without the conserved phenylalanine or tryptophan. The chain is built from TRBV11-2 and TRBJ2-7; TRBD1 might be the D (6 bases). The CDR3 is 15 amino acids. CDR1 SGHAT and CDR2 FQNNGV come from the germline V gene. Trimming removed 9 bases from V and 7 bases from J, with 25 bases in between. The CDR3 nucleotides read TGTGCCAGTAGGGAAGGGGCCACAGGGATAGAGGAGCAGTACTAC. Its translation: CASREGATGIEEQYY.

On this clonotype: At one end, the junction sequence differs from germline, possibly due to a read error. The chain is built from TRBV27 and TRBJ2-5; no clear D. Germline V lookup: CDR1 MNHEY, CDR2 SMNVEV (reference sequence). This CDR3 region has 13 residues. The CDR3 nucleotides are TGTGCCAGCAGCCCTTACCAAAAAGAGACCCAGTACTTT. This encodes CASSPYQKETQYF.

This clonotype was seen only once. Just one base apart from a much larger clone, this may be a read error. The J gene is TRBJ2-4, the V gene TRBV4-1, with 12 bases that match TRBD2. The CDR3 loop spans 16 amino acids. Germline trimming cut 0 bases from V and 10 bases from J; bases unmatched to any gene: 7. CDR1 and CDR2 from the germline V gene are MGHRA and YSYEKL. The CDR3 is CASSQDRQLAGGIQYF. CDR3 nucleotide sequence: TGCGCCAGCAGCCAAGATCGACAGCTAGCGGGAGGGATTCAGTACTTC.

A single count supports this clonotype. The CDR3 end shows no conserved phenylalanine or tryptophan, and so a read error is likely. The rearrangement joins TRBV10-3 to TRBJ2-7; 9 positions agree with TRBD2. Germline-derived CDR1 and CDR2 are ENHRY and SYGVKD. V dropped 3 bases and J dropped 7; count of bases not matched to a gene: 10. This CDR3 region has 15 residues. This CDR3 is CAISESGLAAGEQYL. The CDR3 DNA sequence: TGTGCCATCAGTGAATCGGGACTAGCAGCAGGGGAGCAGTACTTA.

This clonotype was counted at least ten times. The rearrangement links TRBV5-4 to TRBJ2-3; D might be TRBD2 (7 bases). The V gene's germline CDR1 is SGHNT and CDR2 YYREEE (reference sequence). Between the trimmed V and J ends, which lost 5 bases and 4 bases, there was a span of 14 bases. The CDR3 length is 14 residues. This CDR3 reads CASSWEGVADTQYF. The CDR3 coding sequence is TGTGCCAGCAGTTGGGAGGGGGTCGCAGATACGCAGTATTTT.

Notes on this clonotype: This could be a read error, since a much larger clone is one nucleotide away. J is TRBJ2-3 and V is TRBV11-2, with D unclear. The germline gives CDR1 SGHAT, CDR2 FQNNGV. Deletions cut 3 bases from V and 3 bases from J, with 13 bases between. This CDR3 contains 15 residues. CDR3 coding DNA: TGTGCCAGCAGCTTTCGGAATCACTATACAGATACGCAGTATTTT. Translating gives CASSFRNHYTDTQYF.

Details on this clonotype: One end of the junction varies from germline; a read error may be responsible. This chain links TRBV29-1 with TRBJ2-1; the D gene is possibly TRBD2 (6 bases). The CDR3 consists of 13 residues. Germline V gives CDR1 SQVTM, CDR2 ANQGSEA. The CDR3 DNA reads TGCAGCGTTGCCCGGGACTCCTACAATGAGCAGTCCTTC. Encoded protein: CSVARDSYNEQSF.

Details on this clonotype: Relative to the germline gene, one junction end is altered; a read error may explain this. This chain links TRBV5-1 with TRBJ2-3; the D gene could be TRBD1 or TRBD2 (7 bases each). The CDR3 extends over 14 amino acids. Germline V gene sequence: CDR1 SGHRS, CDR2 YFSETQ. The DNA of the CDR3 is TGCCCCAGCAGCTTGGGAGGGGGCACAGATGCGCAGTATTTT. The encoded protein is CPSSLGGGTDAQYF.

Ten or more counts support this clonotype. The chain employs TRBV12-3 or TRBV12-4 and TRBJ2-7, with D unclear. V was trimmed by 6 bases and J by 0 bases, leaving 9 bases between them. This CDR3 spans 13 amino acids. In DNA form, the CDR3 reads TGTGCCAGCAGCTACCAGTTCTCCTACGAGCAGTACTTC. This encodes CASSYQFSYEQYF.

V gene TRBV14 combines with J gene TRBJ2-1; D perhaps matches TRBD2 (5 bases). CDR1 SGHDN and CDR2 FVKESK come from the germline V gene. Trimming removed 2 bases at V and 4 bases at J, with 9 bases between. This CDR3 has 14 residues. In DNA, the CDR3 is TGTGCCAGCAGCCAAATTAGCGAATACAATGAGCAGTTCTTC. This translates into CASSQISEYNEQFF.

V is TRBV7-9 and J is TRBJ2-7; perhaps TRBD1 as D (6 bases). V lost 2 bases to trimming and J lost 0 bases, with 11 bases between them. Germline V gene data show CDR1 as SEHNR and CDR2 as FQNEAQ (reference sequence). The CDR3 runs 15 residues. CDR3 sequence reads: CASSLTGTRSYEQYF. CDR3 coding DNA: TGTGCCAGCAGCTTAACGGGGACACGCTCCTACGAGCAGTACTTC.

A remark on this clonotype: The junction departs from germline at one end; a sequencing error may be responsible. The chain combines TRBV29-1 with TRBJ2-7; TRBD1 aligns across 8 bases. The CDR3 spans 16 residues. Germline CDR1 SQVTM, CDR2 ANQGSEA. The CDR3 spells CSVEDSLTGVTYEQYF. Here the CDR3 DNA reads TGCAGCGTTGAGGATTCTCTGACAGGGGTCACCTACGAGCAATATTTC.

Concerning this clonotype itself: An end of the junction does not agree with germline; a read error may underlie this. CDR3: CTSSLSASNEQYF. For the CDR3, the DNA is TGTACCAGCAGCTTAAGTGCCTCGAACGAGCAGTACTTC. This chain connects TRBV5-4 to TRBJ2-7; the D is unclear. This CDR3 region has 13 residues. Germline V gene sequence: CDR1 SGHNT, CDR2 YYREEE (reference sequence).

This clonotype appeared a few times. This chain joins TRBV12-5 and TRBJ2-4, with TRBD1 as a possible D gene (6 bases). Trimming removed 3 bases from V and 0 bases from J, with 24 bases in between. The CDR3 totals 20 residues. CDR1 is LGHNT, CDR2 FRNRAP, per germline. The DNA for the CDR3 is TGTGCTAGTGGTTTCCCCCAGGACAGTACCCCCAGGCTAGCCAAAAACATTCAGTACTTC. This sequence encodes CASGFPQDSTPRLAKNIQYF.

This clonotype has only one observation. Given a much more abundant clone one base away, this may be a read error. V and J are TRBV6-2 or TRBV6-3 and TRBJ1-1; D is unresolved. The CDR3 has 11 amino acids. The germline V gene encodes CDR1 MNHEY and CDR2 SVGEGT. Written as DNA, the CDR3 is TGTGCCAACAGTTTTGGGACTGAAGCTTTCTTT. Translated: CANSFGTEAFF.

Details on this clonotype: This sequence may be a read error, since a much larger clone differs from it by one base. This rearrangement joins TRBV4-1 to TRBJ1-5, with 9 bases lining up with TRBD1. CDR1 is MGHRA, CDR2 YSYEKL, per germline. The CDR3 consists of 14 residues. This CDR3 reads CASTRTGENLPQHF. The CDR3 DNA follows: TGCGCCAGCACCCGGACAGGGGAGAATCTGCCCCAGCATTTT.

This clonotype has more than one count but fewer than ten. The chain has TRBV7-9 and TRBJ2-7; D possibly uses TRBD1 or TRBD2 (5 bases each). The CDR3 is made up of 14 amino acids. Trimming stripped 2 bases from V and 6 bases from J, with 14 bases between. The germline V gene has CDR1 SEHNR and CDR2 FQNEAQ (reference sequence). CDR3 residues: CASSLPGPVAEQYF. The CDR3 bases are TGTGCCAGCAGCTTACCGGGGCCGGTGGCCGAGCAGTACTTC. Looking up the rest from reference TRBV7-9 and TRBJ2-7 gives the full variable domain: DTGVSQNPRHKITKRGQNVTFRCDPISEHNRLYWYRQTLGQGPEFLTYFQNEAQLEKSRLLSDRFSAERPKGSFSTLEIQRTEQGDSAMYLCASSLPGPVAEQYFGPGTRLTVT.

This clonotype was recorded once. The chain carries TRBV12-3 or TRBV12-4 and TRBJ1-1, with 8 bases identical to TRBD1. Unmatched junction bases numbered 7, after V lost 3 bases and J lost 4 bases. This CDR3 has 15 amino acids. The CDR3 nucleotides read TGTGCCAGCAGTTTCCCCCCAGGGGGCAGCACTGAAGCTTTCTTT. Translated: CASSFPPGGSTEAFF.

In the case of this clonotype: One base away lies a much larger clone, so this may be a sequencing read error. V usage is TRBV6-2 or TRBV6-3 and J usage is TRBJ2-7; D is unclear. V was clipped by 8 bases and J by 7 bases, with 12 bases between them. The CDR3 spans 11 residues. Germline-derived CDR1 and CDR2 are MNHEY and SVGEGT. CDR3 DNA: TGTGCCAGCGGTGAGACTCGGGAGCAGTACTTC. Protein product: CASGETREQYF.

In the case of this clonotype: This may come from a read error, since a much larger clone is one base off. The chain couples TRBV6-2 or TRBV6-3 to TRBJ2-3; 7 bases are shared with TRBD2. The CDR3 runs 14 residues. The germline V gene has CDR1 MNHEY and CDR2 SVGEGT. This CDR3 is CTSSSAGSTDTQYF. In DNA form, the CDR3 reads TGTACCAGCAGTTCAGCGGGAAGCACAGATACGCAGTATTTT.

On this clonotype itself: This may come from a read error, since a much larger clone is one base off. J is TRBJ1-1 and V is TRBV7-9; unclear D gene. The CDR3 covers 11 residues. Germline V gene data show CDR1 as SEHNR and CDR2 as FQNEAQ (reference sequence). V was clipped by 5 bases and J by 7 bases, with 8 bases between them. This CDR3 reads CASSLNHEAFF. In DNA, the CDR3 is TGTGCCAGCAGCCTCAATCATGAAGCTTTCTTT.

This clonotype occurred a few times. This sequence joins TRBV7-9 and TRBJ2-6; no definite D call. The CDR3 extends over 18 amino acids. V was cut by 6 bases and J by 0 bases, with 18 bases left in between. Per germline, CDR1 SEHNR and CDR2 FQNEAQ (reference sequence). The CDR3 spells CASREPPQDPSGANVLTF. In nucleotides, the CDR3 is TGTGCCAGCAGGGAACCTCCCCAAGACCCCTCTGGGGCCAACGTCCTGACTTTC.

Details on this clonotype: A much larger clone differs by one base, so this may be a read error. For the CDR3, the DNA is TGTGCCAGCAGTTATACGTCTCCTGGGGGGATCCAGTACTTC. Amino acids: CASSYTSPGGIQYF. The chain recombines TRBV6-5 with TRBJ2-5, with a possible D match to TRBD2 (6 bases). The germline gives CDR1 MNHEY, CDR2 SVGAGI. V was clipped by 3 bases and J by 10 bases, with 18 bases between them. The CDR3 is 14 amino acids.

The chain recombines TRBV28 with TRBJ1-6; D unresolved. CDR1 MDHEN and CDR2 SYDVKM come from the germline V gene. The CDR3 covers 14 residues. Deletions cut 3 bases from V and 10 bases from J, with 13 bases between. The CDR3 DNA reads as TGTGCCAGCAGTTTCCGGCCGTCGGGGTCACCCCTCCACTTT. Amino acids: CASSFRPSGSPLHF.

Comments on this clonotype: An end of the junction does not agree with germline; a read error may underlie this. This chain uses TRBV11-1 with TRBJ2-3; 10 bases line up with TRBD2. Germline lookup yields CDR1 SGHAT and CDR2 FQDESV (reference sequence). This CDR3 is built from 15 residues. This chain's CDR3 is CGSSWTSGPTDTRYF. CDR3 DNA sequence: TGTGGCAGCAGCTGGACTAGCGGACCCACAGATACGCGATATTTT.

As for this clonotype: The junction departs from the called germline gene at one end, perhaps through a read error. This chain links TRBV30 with TRBJ1-4; possible D gene TRBD1, 5 bases. This CDR3 is built from 15 residues. Germline V gene lookup returns CDR1 GTSNPN and CDR2 SVGIG (reference sequence). The CDR3 sequence: CAWRRRGATNGKLYF. CDR3 nucleotides: TGTGCCTGGAGACGCCGAGGGGCAACTAATGGAAAACTGTATTTT.

This rearrangement joins TRBV12-3 or TRBV12-4 to TRBJ2-7, with D hard to call. The CDR3 spans 12 residues. V was pared by 1 base and J by 6 bases, with 7 bases between. CDR3 region: CASSLGRFEQYF. The CDR3 nucleotides read TGTGCCAGCAGTTTAGGGCGCTTCGAGCAGTACTTC.

As to this clonotype: This may arise from a read error, as a much more abundant clone is one base away. The chain combines TRBV4-3 with TRBJ1-1; a weak D match, TRBD1 (5 bases). The CDR3 is made up of 14 amino acids. Trimming removed 0 bases at V and 5 bases at J, with 10 bases between. Germline-derived CDR1 and CDR2 are LGHNA and YSLEER. CDR3 sequence reads: CASSQDAGTTEAFF. The CDR3 nucleotides are TGCGCCAGCAGCCAAGATGCTGGGACTACTGAAGCTTTCTTT.

The genes are TRBV5-1 and TRBJ1-1; D perhaps matches TRBD1 (6 bases). Germline V gene sequence: CDR1 SGHRS, CDR2 YFSETQ. Trimming stripped 3 bases from V and 3 bases from J, with 9 bases between. This CDR3 region has 13 residues. The CDR3 DNA is TGCGCCAGCAGCTCGGGGGCAGACACTGAAGCTTTCTTT. The encoded protein is CASSSGADTEAFF.

Notes on this clonotype: One junction end does not reproduce the germline sequence, and a read error may be involved. The chain uses TRBV11-1 and TRBJ1-1, with D unclear. The germline gives CDR1 SGHAT, CDR2 FQDESV (reference sequence). The CDR3 runs 12 residues. The CDR3 DNA follows: TGTACCAGCAGACACGGGGAGACTGAAGCTTTCTTT. Translated: CTSRHGETEAFF.

The chain recombines TRBV7-9 with TRBJ1-2; D is uncertain. There are 11 residues in the CDR3. The V end was cut by 4 bases, the J end by 8 bases, with 8 bases between. CDR1 and CDR2 from the germline V gene are SEHNR and FQNEAQ (reference sequence). The CDR3 is CASSSAPGYTF. Written as DNA, the CDR3 is TGTGCCAGCAGCTCCGCCCCAGGCTACACCTTC.